This TCR beta chain originates from a study of shared clonotypes between healthy human individuals. Study-wide results and limits: Naive subsets generally had larger estimated richness than memory subsets.

The trim removed 1 base at V and 2 bases at J, leaving 8 bases unmatched. Looked up from germline, CDR1 is SGHVS and CDR2 is FQNEAQ. The CDR3 totals 18 residues. Generated by immunoSEQ multiplex PCR, the TCRdb table keeps only in-frame clones and is missing some. The sample has roughly 1.4 million clones; approximately 98.5% are singletons. Points on this clone: Antigen unknown.

The chain has TRBV7-8 and TRBJ2-1; TRBD2 matches at 10 bases. This receptor was obtained from a man under 40 in good health. The sequenced sample was naive CD4+ T cells sorted from blood. Subset noted: CD45RA+ positively selected. The chain's CDR3 is CASSLESLLAGTYNEQFF. CDR3 nucleotides: TGTGCCAGCAGCTTAGAGTCTTTACTAGCGGGAACCTACAATGAGCAGTTCTTC.